This TCR beta chain was recorded in a study of control samples from healthy donors and cancer patients. The method was immunoSEQ multiplex PCR; TCRdb's version includes in-frame clones alone and lacks a portion of them. The repertoire consists of under 200,000 clones, with roughly 89% occurring once and the leading ten covering approximately 1.5%. Germline CDR1 and CDR2: SNHLY and FYNNEI. Deletions cut 2 bases from V and 5 bases from J, with 7 bases between. The CDR3 spans 13 residues. This clone was seen once. The receptor comes from a woman in her twenties or thirties in good health. Input material: blood. The chain couples TRBV2 to TRBJ2-1, with D hard to call. CDR3 amino acids: CASSERRNNEQFF. DNA of the CDR3: TGTGCCAGCAGTGAACGTAGGAACAATGAGCAGTTCTTC.